This is a list of T cell receptor beta chains from one sample in a study of shared clonotypes between healthy human individuals. Sequencing was performed with immunoSEQ multiplex PCR; in TCRdb, only in-frame clones are kept and a portion is missing. Of approximately 2,200,000 clones in the sample, approximately 94% were seen once. The specimen was naive CD8+ T cells from PBMCs. These receptors were collected from a man aged 18 to 30 in good health. Some clones in this sample may be carry-over from other donors' samples. CDR3s include the opening cysteine and the closing phenylalanine or tryptophan. Each record gives: D gene, clone size, J gene, V gene, CDR3 DNA, CDR3 protein. The D gene is left open where the match is weak. Clone size is shown for a subset of rows, as once, few, many or a class of expanded clone.

d_gene: .
abundance: once
j_gene: TRBJ2-5
v_gene: TRBV7-9
CDR3nt: TGTGCCAGCAGCTTATGGGGAGTCCAAGAGACCCAGTACTTC
CDR3aa: CASSLWGVQETQYF

d_gene: .
abundance: once
j_gene: TRBJ2-5
v_gene: TRBV18
CDR3nt: TGTGCCAGCTCACCAATCCAGGCCTTGACGGAGACCCAGTACTTC
CDR3aa: CASSPIQALTETQYF

d_gene: TRBD1
abundance: .
j_gene: TRBJ2-2
v_gene: TRBV6-5
CDR3nt: TGTGCCAGCAGTAGAGACAGGGCGGTCACCGGGGAGCTGTTTTTT
CDR3aa: CASSRDRAVTGELFF

d_gene: .
abundance: .
j_gene: TRBJ2-5
v_gene: TRBV4-2
CDR3nt: TGTGCCAGCAGCCAAGATCTCCCAGGAGCGGAACAAGAGACCCAGTACTTC
CDR3aa: CASSQDLPGAEQETQYF

d_gene: TRBD2
abundance: .
j_gene: TRBJ2-7
v_gene: TRBV14
CDR3nt: TGTGCCAGCGGAGCGGGAGGCTCCTACGAGCAGTACTTC
CDR3aa: CASGAGGSYEQYF

d_gene: .
abundance: once
j_gene: TRBJ2-2
v_gene: TRBV7-3
CDR3nt: TGTGCCAGCAGCCCCAGGCGGGGAATCACCGGGGAGCTGTTTTTT
CDR3aa: CASSPRRGITGELFF

d_gene: .
abundance: .
j_gene: TRBJ2-7
v_gene: TRBV27
CDR3nt: TGTGCCAGCCACAACTTAGACTCGCCGTACGAGCAGTACTTC
CDR3aa: CASHNLDSPYEQYF

d_gene: .
abundance: .
j_gene: TRBJ2-2
v_gene: TRBV13
CDR3nt: TGTGCCAGCAGCTTAGTGGGCGGAACACTTATAGACACCGGGGAGCTGTTTTTT
CDR3aa: CASSLVGGTLIDTGELFF

d_gene: .
abundance: .
j_gene: TRBJ2-3
v_gene: TRBV9
CDR3nt: TGTGCCAGCAGCCCAGGGACAGATACGCAGTATTTT
CDR3aa: CASSPGTDTQYF

d_gene: .
abundance: once
j_gene: TRBJ2-7
v_gene: TRBV21-1
CDR3nt: TGTGCCAACCCTAAGGGAGGGGACCGGTACGAGCAGTACTTC
CDR3aa: CANPKGGDRYEQYF

d_gene: TRBD2
abundance: .
j_gene: TRBJ2-4
v_gene: TRBV4-3
CDR3nt: TGCGCCAGCAGCCAAGGACTAGCGGGGCCTCTAGCCAAAAACATTCAGTACTTC
CDR3aa: CASSQGLAGPLAKNIQYF

d_gene: TRBD1
abundance: .
j_gene: TRBJ1-1
v_gene: TRBV27
CDR3nt: TGTGCCAGCAGTTTTCGGCCTGGACAGGGCAAAACTGAAGCTTTCTTT
CDR3aa: CASSFRPGQGKTEAFF

d_gene: .
abundance: .
j_gene: TRBJ2-3
v_gene: TRBV19
CDR3nt: TGTTCCAGTAGTCCGGGTATTTTAACAGATACGCAGTATTTT
CDR3aa: CSSSPGILTDTQYF

d_gene: .
abundance: .
j_gene: TRBJ2-7
v_gene: TRBV4-3
CDR3nt: TGCGCCAGCAGCCAAGGGCAGTTATCCTACGAGCAGTACTTC
CDR3aa: CASSQGQLSYEQYF

d_gene: TRBD2
abundance: .
j_gene: TRBJ2-7
v_gene: TRBV6-5
CDR3nt: TGTGCCAGCAGTTACGGGACTAGGTACTACGAGCAGTACTTC
CDR3aa: CASSYGTRYYEQYF

d_gene: TRBD2
abundance: .
j_gene: TRBJ2-1
v_gene: TRBV27
CDR3nt: TGTGCCAGCAGTCAGGGACTAGCGAGCAATGAGCAGTTCTTC
CDR3aa: CASSQGLASNEQFF

d_gene: .
abundance: .
j_gene: TRBJ2-7
v_gene: TRBV27
CDR3nt: TGTGCCAGCAGTTTACGCGGGACAGTCAACGAGCAGTACTTC
CDR3aa: CASSLRGTVNEQYF

d_gene: .
abundance: .
j_gene: TRBJ2-7
v_gene: TRBV13
CDR3nt: TGTGCCAGCAGCCCCAGGGCCACTGAGGCCTACGAGCAGTACTTC
CDR3aa: CASSPRATEAYEQYF

d_gene: TRBD1
abundance: .
j_gene: TRBJ1-2
v_gene: TRBV5-1
CDR3nt: TGCGCCAGCAGCGAGGACAGGGATTGGTTGAGCTACACCTTC
CDR3aa: CASSEDRDWLSYTF

d_gene: TRBD2
abundance: .
j_gene: TRBJ2-3
v_gene: TRBV27
CDR3nt: TGTGCCAGCAGGCGAGCGGGAGGGGGCACAGATACGCAGTATTTT
CDR3aa: CASRRAGGGTDTQYF

d_gene: TRBD1
abundance: .
j_gene: TRBJ2-7
v_gene: TRBV9
CDR3nt: TGTGCCAGCAGCCTCGGGGACAGGGGCGAGCAGTACTTC
CDR3aa: CASSLGDRGEQYF

d_gene: .
abundance: .
j_gene: TRBJ1-2
v_gene: TRBV9
CDR3nt: TGTGCCAGCAGCGTAGGGGACAATCCTAACTATGGCTACACCTTC
CDR3aa: CASSVGDNPNYGYTF

d_gene: TRBD2
abundance: .
j_gene: TRBJ2-2
v_gene: TRBV7-2
CDR3nt: TGTGCCAGCAGCTTAGAAGCGGGAGTAGTCGGGGAGCTGTTTTTT
CDR3aa: CASSLEAGVVGELFF

d_gene: TRBD1
abundance: .
j_gene: TRBJ1-5
v_gene: TRBV28
CDR3nt: TGTGCCAGCAGTCTTTACAGGGGGCGAGATGGCAATCAGCCCCAGCATTTT
CDR3aa: CASSLYRGRDGNQPQHF

d_gene: .
abundance: .
j_gene: TRBJ2-2
v_gene: TRBV5-1
CDR3nt: TGCGCCAGCAGCTTTATAGCGGTTCTCGGCACCGGGGAGCTGTTTTTT
CDR3aa: CASSFIAVLGTGELFF

d_gene: .
abundance: .
j_gene: TRBJ1-2
v_gene: TRBV11-2
CDR3nt: TGTGCCAGCAGCTTAGGGGGGGCCCCGCTCTATGGCTACACCTTC
CDR3aa: CASSLGGAPLYGYTF

d_gene: .
abundance: .
j_gene: TRBJ1-2
v_gene: TRBV6-6
CDR3nt: TGTGCCAGCAGCCCTGACAGGCCAGACTATGGCTACACCTTC
CDR3aa: CASSPDRPDYGYTF

d_gene: .
abundance: .
j_gene: TRBJ2-2
v_gene: TRBV28
CDR3nt: TGTGCCAGCAGTTTAATAGGTAGCACCGGGGAGCTGTTTTTT
CDR3aa: CASSLIGSTGELFF

d_gene: .
abundance: .
j_gene: TRBJ2-1
v_gene: TRBV6-1
CDR3nt: TGTGCCAGCAGGGCGGTGGGGAGCTCCTACAATGAGCAGTTCTTC
CDR3aa: CASRAVGSSYNEQFF